This T cell receptor (beta chain) was recorded in a study of blood T cell repertoires in COVID-19. Study-level background: Specimens from acute and convalescent COVID-19 originated in the United States, Italy and Spain. Sample material is recorded as cDNA or gDNA derived from T cells, B-cell-depleted T cells, or PBMCs.

Authors' processing steps: Amplifying reference gene primers gave estimates of nucleated cell counts. Using immunoSEQ multiplex PCR, the repertoire was profiled, and TCRdb retains in-frame clones only, with some absent. V and J calls plus clone size are reproduced from that table; the DNA served to infer D and trimming. The table lists about 340,000 clones, about 93% of them singletons. The CDR3 length is 16 residues. J gave up 3 bases and V 4 bases, and 8 bases lay outside the gene matches. Germline assignment: CDR1 LGHDT and CDR2 YNNKEL (reference sequence). This chain uses TRBV3-1 (or the pseudogene TRBV3-2) with TRBJ2-2; 7 nucleotides agree with TRBD2. Sequenced: peripheral blood. The receptor's source is a woman aged 18-29 years who had recovered from COVID-19. CDR3 DNA sequence: TGTGCCAGCAGCCCCCATCTAGCGGACTACACCGGGGAGCTGTTTTTT. Translated, it gives CASSPHLADYTGELFF.